These 28 T cell receptor beta chains came from one sample sequenced in a study of blood T cell repertoires in COVID-19. This table comes from immunoSEQ multiplex PCR, and its TCRdb copy is limited to in-frame clones, with some not included. Seen here are 200,000 to 250,000 clones, around 80% observed once, and the top ten hold 6.5% to 8.5%. Sequencing was performed on PBMCs or T cells enriched from blood (not recorded which). Receptors originate from a woman aged 40 to 50 with acute COVID-19.

J is TRBJ2-1 and V is TRBV6-5; D call uncertain. This CDR3 contains 14 residues. Trimming took 4 bases from V and 6 from J, leaving 13 bases between them. The germline CDR1 and CDR2 sequences are MNHEY and SVGAGI. The CDR3 bases are TGTGCCAGCAGTTGGTCGGGTCAAAGCAATGAGCAGTTCTTC. Its protein is CASSWSGQSNEQFF.

This clone was seen a handful of times. The J gene is TRBJ1-2, the V gene TRBV9; possibly TRBD1 for D (6 bases). CDR1 is SGDLS, CDR2 YYNGEE, per germline. The V gene lost 4 bases and the J gene lost 8 bases, with 21 bases spanning the gap. This CDR3 has 15 amino acids. The CDR3 region has the DNA TGTGCCAGCAGCCCCCGGGACACCCCTCTCTCGGGCTACACCTTC. Encoded protein: CASSPRDTPLSGYTF.

J is TRBJ1-5 and V is TRBV28, with 10 bases fitting TRBD1. J lost 0 bases, V lost 1 base, and 3 bases had no gene match. The CDR3 is 17 amino acids. The germline V gene encodes CDR1 MDHEN and CDR2 SYDVKM. The CDR3 DNA follows: TGTGCCAGCAGTTTATCTTGGGACAGGGGTAGCAATCAGCCCCAGCATTTT. Its translation is CASSLSWDRGSNQPQHF.

A word on this clone: This CDR3 is also generated by other DNA sequences in the sample. The rearrangement joins TRBV5-1 to TRBJ1-5, with D uncertain. Germline assignment: CDR1 SGHRS and CDR2 YFSETQ. The CDR3 is made up of 15 amino acids. The germline V and J ends were trimmed by 0 bases and 0 bases, with 7 bases remaining between them. The CDR3 coding sequence is TGCGCCAGCAGCTTGGCCGGAGGTAGCAATCAGCCCCAGCATTTT. This translates into CASSLAGGSNQPQHF.

V gene TRBV7-9 combines with J gene TRBJ2-4; TRBD1 matches 7 bases. V dropped 7 bases and J dropped 16; count of bases not matched to a gene: 10. The CDR3 runs to 11 residues. Germline values: CDR1 SEHNR, CDR2 FQNEAQ (reference sequence). Here the CDR3 DNA reads TGTGCCAGCACCCCAGGGACAGTCCTATACTTC. Translation: CASTPGTVLYF.

The chain joins TRBV28 to TRBJ1-3; a weak D match, TRBD1 (6 bases). Trimming shortened V by 6 bases and J by 4 bases, and 19 bases separated the two germline ends. This CDR3 has 16 amino acids. Looked up from germline, CDR1 is MDHEN and CDR2 is SYDVKM. The CDR3 DNA reads TGTGCCAGCAGACCGGCCCAGGGGCTCTCCGGAAACACCATATATTTT. It translates to CASRPAQGLSGNTIYF.

The rearrangement uses TRBV7-9 and TRBJ2-4; a possible D gene is TRBD1 (6 bases). Germline lookup yields CDR1 SEHNR and CDR2 FQNEAQ (reference sequence). The V and J ends lost 4 bases and 5 bases respectively, with 15 bases between them. This CDR3 has 15 amino acids. Here the CDR3 reads CASSSARTAENIQYF. The CDR3 DNA follows: TGTGCCAGCAGCTCAGCGCGGACAGCGGAAAACATTCAGTACTTC.

V is TRBV19 and J is TRBJ2-1, with 8 bases identical to TRBD1. Germline assignment: CDR1 LNHDA and CDR2 SQIVND (reference sequence). V lost 8 bases to trimming and J lost 6 bases; unmatched junction nucleotides: 21. This CDR3 has 18 residues. CDR3 coding DNA: TGTGCCAGTTCGGCCATTATTGGACAGGGTTTTGATGTCAATGAGCAGTTCTTC. Protein product: CASSAIIGQGFDVNEQFF.

This clone appeared once. This chain links TRBV3-1 (or the pseudogene TRBV3-2) with TRBJ2-7; 10 bases map to TRBD2. This CDR3 contains 14 residues. V lost 4 bases, J lost 5 bases, and 5 bases stayed unmatched. CDR1 is LGHDT, CDR2 YNNKEL, per germline (reference sequence). The CDR3 sequence is CASSPGTSVHEQYF. The CDR3 region has the DNA TGTGCCAGCAGCCCCGGGACTAGCGTCCACGAGCAGTACTTC.

The chain couples TRBV5-4 to TRBJ2-7, with 7 bases fitting TRBD1. This CDR3 comprises 13 residues. Germline values: CDR1 SGHNT, CDR2 YYREEE (reference sequence). J lost 7 bases, V lost 0 bases, and 4 bases had no gene match. The CDR3 protein is CASSLGGGAEQYF. CDR3 coding DNA: TGTGCCAGCAGCTTGGGAGGGGGCGCTGAGCAGTACTTC.

V usage is TRBV29-1 and J usage is TRBJ1-1, with D possibly matching TRBD1 (6 bases). V dropped 6 bases and J dropped 1 base, with 18 bases sitting between them. CDR1 SQVTM and CDR2 ANQGSEA come from the germline V gene. This CDR3 comprises 15 residues. The CDR3: CSVVSQGSGNTEAFF. Here the CDR3 DNA reads TGCAGCGTCGTCTCGCAGGGGAGCGGGAACACTGAAGCTTTCTTT.

The rearrangement joins TRBV19 to TRBJ1-5; 9 positions match TRBD1. The ends lost 6 bases at V and 2 bases at J; junction bases unmatched: 8. This CDR3 region has 16 residues. Germline V gene lookup returns CDR1 LNHDA and CDR2 SQIVND (reference sequence). CDR3 bases: TGTGCCAGTAGGGACCCGGGACAGGGAGGCAATCAGCCCCAGCATTTT. Translation: CASRDPGQGGNQPQHF.

The chain joins TRBV10-3 to TRBJ1-5; 7 bases fit TRBD1. The ends lost 4 bases at V and 10 bases at J; junction bases unmatched: 7. Germline V lookup: CDR1 ENHRY, CDR2 SYGVKD. CDR3 size: 13 residues. The CDR3 DNA follows: TGTGCCATCAGTGGGGACAGCGAAGAACCCCAGCATTTT. As protein: CAISGDSEEPQHF.

The chain has TRBV21-1 and TRBJ1-6; the table's D call, TRBD1, has no DNA check behind it. TRBV21-1 is classified as a pseudogene. This CDR3 has 15 residues. CDR3 in amino acids: CASSSFDSTNSPLHF. In nucleotides, the CDR3 is TGTGCCAGCAGCAGCTTTGACAGTACAAATTCACCCCTCCACTTT.

The chain combines TRBV19 with TRBJ1-4; 9 bases are a match to TRBD1. Germline-derived CDR1 and CDR2 are LNHDA and SQIVND (reference sequence). The CDR3 has 21 residues. V lost 3 bases to trimming and J lost 0 bases; unmatched junction nucleotides: 17. The chain's CDR3 is CASSIFTGTGIRRATNEKLFF. The CDR3 DNA sequence: TGTGCCAGTAGTATCTTCACCGGGACAGGGATTCGCCGAGCAACTAATGAAAAACTGTTTTTT.

The chain uses TRBV15 and TRBJ2-7, with a possible D match to TRBD1 (5 bases). Trimming removed 1 base from V and 1 base from J, with 8 bases in between. Germline CDR1 LNHNV, CDR2 YYDKDF (reference sequence). The CDR3 loop spans 14 amino acids. The CDR3 spells CATSRVRQSYEQYF. The CDR3 DNA follows: TGTGCCACCAGCAGAGTCCGACAGTCCTACGAGCAGTACTTC.

V and J are TRBV5-4 and TRBJ2-1, with 11 nucleotides matching TRBD2. The germline gives CDR1 SGHNT, CDR2 YYREEE (reference sequence). Unmatched junction bases numbered 10, after V lost 1 base and J lost 7 bases. The CDR3 contains 17 residues. The CDR3, as DNA: TGTGCCAGCAGCTTGTCCCCGACTAGCGGGATTTCAAATGAGCAGTTCTTC. Protein product: CASSLSPTSGISNEQFF.

This rearrangement joins TRBV19 to TRBJ1-5; no clear D. Deletions cut 5 bases from V and 4 bases from J, with 6 bases between. The CDR3 loop spans 12 amino acids. Germline CDR1 reads LNHDA; CDR2 reads SQIVND (reference sequence). The CDR3 nucleotides are TGTGCCAGTAGTTTTCTAAATCAGCCCCAGCATTTT. Translation gives CASSFLNQPQHF.

The chain joins TRBV5-1 to TRBJ2-1, with 8 nucleotides matching TRBD2. Germline V gives CDR1 SGHRS, CDR2 YFSETQ. The CDR3 covers 16 residues. J was trimmed by 7 bases and V by 0 bases; bases with no gene match: 9. CDR3 nucleotides: TGCGCCAGCAGCTTGGCCCGGGGGGGCTTGGTAAATGAGCAGTTCTTC. It codes for CASSLARGGLVNEQFF.

The gene calls are TRBV19 and TRBJ1-4; D is possibly TRBD1 (5 bases). Germline V gene data show CDR1 as LNHDA and CDR2 as SQIVND (reference sequence). V lost 7 bases and J lost 7, with 28 bases in between. The CDR3 is 18 residues long. The CDR3 DNA is TGTGCCAGTACCCTAAGGACCGTAGCGGGGGGACGAGGTGAAAAACTGTTTTTT. Amino acid sequence: CASTLRTVAGGRGEKLFF.

V is TRBV7-2 and J is TRBJ1-5; D gene uncertain. Trimming stripped 0 bases from V and 5 bases from J, with 8 bases between. The CDR3 is 14 residues long. Germline assignment: CDR1 SGHTA and CDR2 FQGNSA. This CDR3 is CASSLANSYQPQHF. The CDR3 coding sequence is TGTGCCAGCAGCTTAGCGAACAGTTATCAGCCCCAGCATTTT.

This rearrangement joins TRBV19 to TRBJ2-1, with 10 bases that match TRBD2. Trimming took 2 bases from V and 6 from J; bases not matched to a gene: 4. This CDR3 is 15 amino acids long. The germline gives CDR1 LNHDA, CDR2 SQIVND (reference sequence). The CDR3 DNA follows: TGTGCCAGTAGTATATCGAGCGGGGGGGGCAATGAGCAGTTCTTC. It translates to CASSISSGGGNEQFF.

This clone was seen only a few times. This chain links TRBV11-2 with TRBJ2-7; TRBD2 matches at 8 bases. There are 15 residues in the CDR3. Germline V gene lookup returns CDR1 SGHAT and CDR2 FQNNGV. Germline trimming cut 4 bases from V and 2 bases from J; bases unmatched to any gene: 7. The CDR3 here is CASSYRAGGPYEQYF. DNA for the CDR3: TGTGCCAGCAGCTATAGGGCGGGGGGACCCTACGAGCAGTACTTC. The full variable domain, completed using reference TRBV11-2 and TRBJ2-7, is EAGVAQSPRYKIIEKRQSVAFWCNPISGHATLYWYQQILGQGPKLLIQFQNNGVVDDSQLPKDRFSAERLKGVDSTLKIQPAKLEDSAVYLCASSYRAGGPYEQYFGPGTRLTVT.

V gene TRBV2 combines with J gene TRBJ2-7; D gene ambiguous. Germline CDR1 SNHLY, CDR2 FYNNEI. There are 14 residues in the CDR3. V lost 3 bases and J 2 bases, leaving 11 bases between the germline ends. The CDR3 region is CASSDVGPPYEQYF. The CDR3 region has the DNA TGTGCCAGCAGTGATGTTGGGCCCCCCTACGAGCAGTACTTC.

This chain joins TRBV7-9 and TRBJ1-5; a weak D match, TRBD1 (5 bases). The V end was cut by 5 bases, the J end by 3 bases, with 17 bases between. CDR1 and CDR2 (germline): SEHNR, FQNEAQ (reference sequence). The CDR3 extends over 16 amino acids. The CDR3 loop is CASSPTSAGPNQPQHF. The DNA for the CDR3 is TGTGCCAGCAGCCCCACCTCGGCGGGACCCAATCAGCCCCAGCATTTT.

CDR3 DNA sequence: TGTGCCAGCAGCTTACAGGGTAATGGGGAGACCCAGTACTTC. The encoded protein is CASSLQGNGETQYF. The J gene is TRBJ2-5, the V gene TRBV5-6; weak D call: TRBD1 (6 bases). V gave up 2 bases and J gave up 5 bases, with 13 bases separating them. This CDR3 is 14 amino acids long. The germline CDR1 and CDR2 sequences are SGHDT and YYEEEE.

This chain uses TRBV3-1 (or the pseudogene TRBV3-2) with TRBJ2-7; a possible D gene is TRBD2 (5 bases). Germline CDR1 LGHDT, CDR2 YNNKEL (reference sequence). The CDR3 is 16 amino acids. The ends were cut back, 1 base at V and 7 bases at J, with 20 bases in the middle. CDR3: CASSQASPSSLGEQYF. The CDR3 DNA reads as TGTGCCAGCAGCCAAGCTAGCCCATCTTCTCTCGGGGAGCAGTACTTC.

This clone showed up just a few times. This chain joins TRBV29-1 and TRBJ1-6; 10 bases are shared with TRBD1. The germline CDR1 and CDR2 sequences are SQVTM and ANQGSEA. The CDR3 covers 16 residues. With V trimmed by 6 bases and J by 2 bases, 7 bases remained unmatched. CDR3 in amino acids: CSVRTGGSAYNSPLHF. The CDR3 region has the DNA TGCAGCGTGAGGACAGGGGGGAGCGCCTATAATTCACCCCTCCACTTT. Based on the CDR3 plus reference TRBV29-1 and TRBJ1-6, the full variable domain is SAVISQKPSRDICQRGTSLTIQCQVDSQVTMMFWYRQQPGQSLTLIATANQGSEATYESGFVIDKFPISRPNLTFSTLTVSNMSPEDSSIYLCSVRTGGSAYNSPLHFGNGTRLTVT.